Sequencing of this TCR beta chain was carried out in a study of neoadjuvant nivolumab and ipilimumab in lung cancer. Overall study context: Nivolumab 3 mg/kg was given days 1, 15 and 29, plus ipilimumab 1 mg/kg day 1 in combination. Study-wide points: Only a small number of samples underwent TCR sequencing. Resected tumors had greater TCR richness and clonality than uninvolved lung. From pretherapy to surgery, tumor richness and clonality rose with dual therapy.

Comment on this clone: Its target is not known.

This CDR3 region has 14 residues. Trimming removed 4 bases from V and 4 bases from J, with 14 bases in between. In germline, CDR1 is SGHNT, CDR2 YYREEE (reference sequence). The method was immunoSEQ multiplex PCR; TCRdb's version includes in-frame clones alone and lacks a portion of them. This sample has roughly 19,000 clones, with about 77% found just once. The chain employs TRBV5-4 and TRBJ2-5, with D tentatively TRBD2 (5 bases). Here the sequenced sample was tumor tissue, taken after neoadjuvant nivolumab, alone or with ipilimumab, at or shortly before surgery. This sequence originates from an adult with non-small cell lung cancer. The CDR3 DNA follows: TGTGCCAGCAGCCCTGGTGCCGCGGGAGAGACCCAGTACTTC. This translates into CASSPGAAGETQYF.